What follows describes a single T cell receptor (beta chain). This sample is drawn from a study of blood T cell repertoires in COVID-19. Study details: COVID-19 samples collected from the United States, Italy and Spain covered acute and convalescent phases.

The CDR3 consists of 15 residues. V dropped 6 bases and J dropped 4 bases, with 18 bases sitting between them. Germline CDR1 and CDR2: MNHNY and SVGAGI (reference sequence). The data were produced by immunoSEQ multiplex PCR, yet TCRdb's version contains in-frame clones alone and is incomplete. The repertoire holds over 60,000 clones, with about 90% as singletons. What was sequenced was peripheral blood. The receptor was derived from a man aged 45-60 years with acute or convalescent COVID-19. V is TRBV6-6 and J is TRBJ1-2, with a possible D match to TRBD1 (6 bases). CDR3 protein: CASSRALGTSYGYTF. In DNA form, the CDR3 reads TGTGCCAGCAGCCGAGCCTTAGGGACAAGCTATGGCTACACCTTC.